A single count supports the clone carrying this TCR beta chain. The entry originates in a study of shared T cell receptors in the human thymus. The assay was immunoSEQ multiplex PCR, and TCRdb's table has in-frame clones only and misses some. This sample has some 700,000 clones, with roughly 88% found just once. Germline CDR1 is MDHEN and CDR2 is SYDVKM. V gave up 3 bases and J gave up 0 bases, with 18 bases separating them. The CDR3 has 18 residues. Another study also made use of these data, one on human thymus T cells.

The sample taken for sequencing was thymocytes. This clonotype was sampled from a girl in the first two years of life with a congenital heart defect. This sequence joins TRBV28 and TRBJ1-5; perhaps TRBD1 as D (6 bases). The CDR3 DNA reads TGTGCCAGCAGTTTGGAAGGGGGACATCACGATAGCAATCAGCCCCAGCATTTT. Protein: CASSLEGGHHDSNQPQHF.